The rows below give T cell receptor beta chains drawn from one sample of a study of radiotherapy plus CTLA-4 blockade in lung cancer. Method: immunoSEQ multiplex PCR; TCRdb's copy keeps in-frame clones and lacks some. The table records under 15,000 clones, under 90% of them present only once. Sample: peripheral blood, taken from a patient treated with radiotherapy plus ipilimumab. The source is a human donor with non-small cell lung cancer that progressed on radiotherapy plus ipilimumab. The CDR3 runs from the conserved cysteine through the conserved F or W. The D gene is left open where the match is weak. Not every row has a clone size; where given, it reads once, few, many or a size class.

j_call: TRBJ1-6; v_call: TRBV27; d_call: TRBD1; clone_size: -; cdr3_nt: TGTGCCAGCAGACCCGACAGGGAGATGGGTTATAATTCACCCCTCCACTTT; cdr3_aa: CASRPDREMGYNSPLHF
j_call: TRBJ1-2; v_call: TRBV9; d_call: -; clone_size: -; cdr3_nt: TGTGCCAGCAGCGTAGACAACAGGGTCGGCTACACCTTC; cdr3_aa: CASSVDNRVGYTF
j_call: TRBJ2-3; v_call: TRBV29-1; d_call: TRBD2; clone_size: -; cdr3_nt: TGCAGCGTTGAAACGGCCGGGGGGAGAGCGGGGGCCCCGGGTACGCAGTATTTT; cdr3_aa: CSVETAGGRAGAPGTQYF
j_call: TRBJ1-5; v_call: TRBV2; d_call: -; clone_size: -; cdr3_nt: TGTGCCAGCAGGGGAACGCGGGGGGGCAATCAGCCCCAGCATTTT; cdr3_aa: CASRGTRGGNQPQHF
j_call: TRBJ1-1; v_call: TRBV18; d_call: -; clone_size: -; cdr3_nt: TGTGCCAGCTCACCAACGGCGAACTTGAACACTGAAGCTTTCTTT; cdr3_aa: CASSPTANLNTEAFF
j_call: TRBJ2-5; v_call: TRBV5-1; d_call: -; clone_size: -; cdr3_nt: TGCGCCAGCAGCTTGGACTCCGGGTTTCAAGAGACCCAGTACTTC; cdr3_aa: CASSLDSGFQETQYF
j_call: TRBJ2-1; v_call: TRBV5-4; d_call: -; clone_size: -; cdr3_nt: TGTGCCAGCAGCTTGTTCGGCTACAATGAGCAGTTCTTC; cdr3_aa: CASSLFGYNEQFF
j_call: TRBJ1-3; v_call: TRBV19; d_call: -; clone_size: -; cdr3_nt: TGTGCCAGTAGTATAGTGGGTACAGGGACCTCTGGAAACACCATATATTTT; cdr3_aa: CASSIVGTGTSGNTIYF
j_call: TRBJ1-4; v_call: TRBV10-3; d_call: TRBD1; clone_size: -; cdr3_nt: TGTGCCATCAGGTCCTCAGGGGGCACTAATGAAAAACTGTTTTTT; cdr3_aa: CAIRSSGGTNEKLFF
j_call: TRBJ1-1; v_call: TRBV6-4; d_call: -; clone_size: -; cdr3_nt: TGTGCCAGCAGGCCGCGGGGAGTTGGTGAAGCTTTCTTT; cdr3_aa: CASRPRGVGEAFF
j_call: TRBJ2-1; v_call: TRBV4-1; d_call: -; clone_size: -; cdr3_nt: TGCGCCAGCAGCGCTGCGGGGGCGGAGCAGTTCTTC; cdr3_aa: CASSAAGAEQFF
j_call: TRBJ2-3; v_call: TRBV5-1; d_call: -; clone_size: -; cdr3_nt: TGCGCCAGCAGCTTACAGGGTGGGACAGATACGCAGTATTTT; cdr3_aa: CASSLQGGTDTQYF
j_call: TRBJ2-5; v_call: TRBV6-4; d_call: TRBD2; clone_size: -; cdr3_nt: TGTGCCGGACCTAGCGGGTTCCCATATTTTGGGGGGGAGACCCAGTACTTC; cdr3_aa: CAGPSGFPYFGGETQYF
j_call: TRBJ1-5; v_call: TRBV5-1; d_call: -; clone_size: -; cdr3_nt: TGCGCCAGCAGCTTGGGGGATCCAGGGACGCAGCCCCAGCATTTT; cdr3_aa: CASSLGDPGTQPQHF
j_call: TRBJ2-7; v_call: TRBV9; d_call: -; clone_size: -; cdr3_nt: TGTGCCAGCAGCGTAGACAGTCAAGATAGGGAGCAGTACTTC; cdr3_aa: CASSVDSQDREQYF
j_call: TRBJ1-1; v_call: TRBV7-8; d_call: -; clone_size: -; cdr3_nt: TGTGCCAGCAGCTTAGCGCGGCAGGCCTACGCTGAAGCTTTCTTT; cdr3_aa: CASSLARQAYAEAFF
j_call: TRBJ2-1; v_call: TRBV7-8; d_call: TRBD2; clone_size: -; cdr3_nt: TGTGCCAGCAGCTTAGTCACCAGCGGGGGGGCCAATGAGCAGTTCTTC; cdr3_aa: CASSLVTSGGANEQFF
j_call: TRBJ1-3; v_call: TRBV6-1; d_call: -; clone_size: -; cdr3_nt: TGTGCCAGCTCGGAACAGGACTCTGGAAACACCATATATTTT; cdr3_aa: CASSEQDSGNTIYF
j_call: TRBJ1-2; v_call: TRBV19; d_call: -; clone_size: -; cdr3_nt: TGTGCCAGTAGTATCGGGGCGAGGGTCGGCTACACCTTC; cdr3_aa: CASSIGARVGYTF
j_call: TRBJ2-7; v_call: TRBV6-1; d_call: -; clone_size: few; cdr3_nt: TGTGCCAGCAGCCGCGGGGGCCCCTACGAGCAGTACTTC; cdr3_aa: CASSRGGPYEQYF